This passage covers 20 T cell receptor beta chains from one sample sequenced in a study of blood T cell repertoires in COVID-19 (dated by TCRdb to 2018 to 2021). The protocol used for the library was the immunoSEQ multiplex PCR assay. TCRdb stores this immuneACCESS table with in-frame sequences only. Part of the clones is absent; in the studies checked, under half of the shortfall reflects unresolved V genes, and no reason is known for the rest. The sample has roughly 120,000 clones on record, around four fifths of them singletons. The ten largest account for 6% of the sample. Sample: peripheral blood. These receptors all stem from a man older than 75 with COVID-19, enrolled during active disease.

The chain links TRBV11-3 to TRBJ2-1, with D maybe TRBD1 (6 bases). Trimming pared 1 base from V and 10 bases from J, leaving 20 bases between. This CDR3 comprises 16 residues. From germline, CDR1 is SGHNT and CDR2 YENEEA. In DNA form, the CDR3 reads TGTGCCAGCAGCTTAGGATTAACAGGGAACCTTGAAGAGCAGTTCTTC. This sequence encodes CASSLGLTGNLEEQFF.

There are a few counts of this clone. The rearrangement joins TRBV5-1 to TRBJ2-5; 7 nucleotides agree with TRBD2. Germline CDR1 reads SGHRS; CDR2 reads YFSETQ. The V segment lost 4 bases and the J segment 4 bases; nucleotides outside the gene matches: 10. The length of the CDR3 is 15 residues. The CDR3 sequence: CASSRTGGSRETQYF. The CDR3 bases are TGCGCCAGCAGCCGGACGGGGGGTTCTCGAGAGACCCAGTACTTC.

This clone was observed a few times. V usage is TRBV5-1 and J usage is TRBJ1-1; TRBD1 agrees at 7 bases. This CDR3 spans 16 amino acids. CDR1 and CDR2 (germline): SGHRS, YFSETQ. Losses at the gene ends were 2 bases for V and 0 bases for J; bases not matched to a gene: 7. The CDR3 DNA reads TGCGCCAGCAGCTTCCAGACAGGGCGAGTGAACACTGAAGCTTTCTTT. It is translated as CASSFQTGRVNTEAFF.

In its sample, this clone was seen a few times. The J gene is TRBJ2-5, the V gene TRBV7-9; D perhaps matches TRBD1 (5 bases). The CDR3 spans 15 residues. V was pared by 4 bases and J by 2 bases, with 14 bases between. The V gene's germline CDR1 is SEHNR and CDR2 FQNEAQ (reference sequence). CDR3 in amino acids: CASSSSETAQETQYF. The CDR3 nucleotides are TGTGCCAGCAGCTCGTCCGAGACAGCACAAGAGACCCAGTACTTC.

This chain joins TRBV14 and TRBJ1-2; 7 nucleotides align to TRBD1. This CDR3 has 13 residues. Germline V lookup: CDR1 SGHDN, CDR2 FVKESK. The trim removed 4 bases at V and 4 bases at J, leaving 3 bases unmatched. The CDR3 protein is CASSPDRVYGYTF. The CDR3 DNA sequence: TGTGCCAGCAGCCCCGACAGGGTCTATGGCTACACCTTC. The variable domain in full, completed from reference TRBV14 and TRBJ1-2, reads EAGVTQFPSHSVIEKGQTVTLRCDPISGHDNLYWYRRVMGKEIKFLLHFVKESKQDESGMPNNRFLAERTGGTYSTLKVQPAELEDSGVYFCASSPDRVYGYTFGSGTRLTVV.

V is TRBV25-1 and J is TRBJ2-3, with 7 nucleotides matching TRBD2. Per germline, CDR1 MGHDK and CDR2 SYGVNS. The CDR3 is 16 residues long. The trim removed 5 bases at V and 0 bases at J, leaving 8 bases unmatched. The CDR3 loop reads CASSRREGRSTDTQYF. The CDR3 DNA reads TGTGCCAGCAGTAGGAGGGAGGGCCGGAGCACAGATACGCAGTATTTT. Full variable domain (missing parts from reference TRBV25-1 and TRBJ2-3): EADIYQTPRYLVIGTGKKITLECSQTMGHDKMYWYQQDPGMELHLIHYSYGVNSTEKGDLSSESTVSRIRTEHFPLTLESARPSHTSQYLCASSRREGRSTDTQYFGPGTRLTVL.

The chain is built from TRBV19 and TRBJ1-4; D unclear. The CDR3 is 13 residues long. V gave up 5 bases and J gave up 4 bases, with 8 bases separating them. Germline CDR1 is LNHDA and CDR2 is SQIVND (reference sequence). CDR3 amino acids: CASSPEYNEKLFF. DNA for the CDR3: TGTGCCAGTAGTCCGGAGTATAATGAAAAACTGTTTTTT.

The chain recombines TRBV5-1 with TRBJ2-1; possibly TRBD2 for D (5 bases). V lost 0 bases and J 9 bases, leaving 7 bases between the germline ends. The CDR3 runs 12 residues. Germline V CDR1 and CDR2: SGHRS, YFSETQ. CDR3 DNA sequence: TGCGCCAGCAGCTTGGCTGAGGGTGAGCAGTTCTTC. Protein product: CASSLAEGEQFF.

This clone was seen a handful of times. This chain links TRBV9 with TRBJ2-1, with TRBD1 matching 9 bases. Trimming removed 7 bases from V and 6 bases from J; junction bases left unmatched: 5. The length of the CDR3 is 13 residues. Germline CDR1 reads SGDLS; CDR2 reads YYNGEE. Here the CDR3 DNA reads TGTGCCAGCTCTCCGGGACAGGGCAATGAGCAGTTCTTC. It yields the protein CASSPGQGNEQFF.

The rearrangement uses TRBV28 and TRBJ2-5; 7 bases agree with TRBD1. This CDR3 spans 15 amino acids. Germline V gene data show CDR1 as MDHEN and CDR2 as SYDVKM. Trimming cost V 5 bases and J 3 bases; bases outside gene matches: 9. As DNA, the CDR3 is TGTGCCAGCAGTCCCAGACAGGGTTTGAAAGAGACCCAGTACTTC. Translated, it gives CASSPRQGLKETQYF.

The rearrangement uses TRBV6-6 and TRBJ2-1; maybe TRBD2 (5 bases). Germline-derived CDR1 and CDR2 are MNHNY and SVGAGI (reference sequence). V was clipped by 2 bases and J by 2 bases, with 7 bases between them. The CDR3 runs to 14 residues. This CDR3 is CASSYTGTYNEQFF. In DNA form, the CDR3 reads TGTGCCAGCAGTTACACGGGAACCTACAATGAGCAGTTCTTC.

The chain recombines TRBV7-2 with TRBJ2-5, with D possibly TRBD1 on 6 matching bases. In germline, CDR1 is SGHTA, CDR2 FQGNSA. Deletions cut 4 bases from V and 2 bases from J, with 11 bases between. The CDR3 has 14 amino acids. CDR3 in amino acids: CASSYRAAQETQYF. The CDR3 bases are TGTGCCAGCAGCTACAGGGCAGCTCAAGAGACCCAGTACTTC. The full variable domain, with the rest looked up from reference TRBV7-2 and TRBJ2-5, is GAGVSQSPSNKVTEKGKDVELRCDPISGHTALYWYRQSLGQGLEFLIYFQGNSAPDKSGLPSDRFSAERTGGSVSTLTIQRTQQEDSAVYLCASSYRAAQETQYFGPGTRLLVL.

The rearrangement joins TRBV5-6 to TRBJ2-7, with D unresolved. The CDR3 is 13 residues long. Germline CDR1 and CDR2: SGHDT and YYEEEE. Trimming removed 0 bases at V and 1 base at J, with 5 bases between. CDR3: CASSLDGSYEQYF. In DNA, the CDR3 is TGTGCCAGCAGCTTGGACGGTTCCTACGAGCAGTACTTC.

The gene calls are TRBV28 and TRBJ1-5, with a possible D match to TRBD1 (6 bases). CDR1 MDHEN and CDR2 SYDVKM come from the germline V gene. The CDR3 contains 14 residues. The V end lost 2 bases, the J end lost 7 bases, and 12 bases lay between the germline ends. The DNA for the CDR3 is TGTGCCAGCAGTTTACGACAGGAGTACCAGCCCCAGCATTTT. Translating it yields CASSLRQEYQPQHF. The full variable domain, its missing parts supplied by reference TRBV28 and TRBJ1-5, is DVKVTQSSRYLVKRTGEKVFLECVQDMDHENMFWYRQDPGLGLRLIYFSYDVKMKEKGDIPEGYSVSREKKERFSLILESASTNQTSMYLCASSLRQEYQPQHFGDGTRLSIL.

Only one count was recorded for this clone. Other DNA variants within this sample encode the same CDR3. V usage is TRBV5-6 and J usage is TRBJ2-1, with TRBD2 matching over 11 bases. This CDR3 contains 15 residues. Per germline, CDR1 SGHDT and CDR2 YYEEEE. Losses at the gene ends were 0 bases for V and 7 bases for J; bases not matched to a gene: 3. The CDR3 DNA follows: TGTGCCAGCAGCTTGGCTAGCGGGAGGAGGAATGAGCAGTTCTTC. Translation: CASSLASGRRNEQFF. The variable domain in full, completed from reference TRBV5-6 and TRBJ2-1, reads DAGVTQSPTHLIKTRGQQVTLRCSPKSGHDTVSWYQQALGQGPQFIFQYYEEEERQRGNFPDRFSGHQFPNYSSELNVNALLLGDSALYLCASSLASGRRNEQFFGPGTRLTVL.

This clone showed up just a few times. This chain links TRBV6-5 with TRBJ2-7, with D possibly matching TRBD1 (6 bases). Trimming stripped 8 bases from V and 0 bases from J, with 17 bases between. Germline loops: CDR1 MNHEY, CDR2 SVGAGI. The CDR3 is 15 residues long. The CDR3 nucleotides are TGTGCCAGCGAAGAGGGGCAGGGGAGCTCCTACGAGCAGTACTTC. It codes for CASEEGQGSSYEQYF.

The genes are TRBV4-2 and TRBJ1-3; TRBD1 matches 7 bases. CDR1 and CDR2 (germline): LGHNA, YNFKEQ. The CDR3 sequence is 14 residues long. Germline trimming cut 4 bases from V and 4 bases from J; bases unmatched to any gene: 4. For the CDR3, the DNA is TGTGCCAGCAGCCTCGTGACAGGGGGAAACACCATATATTTT. Its translation is CASSLVTGGNTIYF.

The chain employs TRBV10-3 and TRBJ1-1; unclear D gene. CDR3 length: 14 residues. V was clipped by 4 bases and J by 5 bases, with 14 bases between them. Looked up from germline, CDR1 is ENHRY and CDR2 is SYGVKD. CDR3 region: CAISGGEGWTEAFF. The CDR3 DNA follows: TGTGCCATCAGTGGGGGAGAGGGCTGGACTGAAGCTTTCTTT.

The chain couples TRBV7-9 to TRBJ2-6; D ambiguous. Germline lookup yields CDR1 SEHNR and CDR2 FQNEAQ (reference sequence). This CDR3 has 15 amino acids. V was trimmed by 3 bases and J by 0 bases, leaving 6 bases between them. CDR3 coding DNA: TGTGCCAGCAGCTTCTGGCTCTCTGGGGCCAACGTCCTGACTTTC. This sequence encodes CASSFWLSGANVLTF.

This clone was counted a single time. This chain links TRBV3-1 (or the pseudogene TRBV3-2) with TRBJ2-5, with 9 bases matching TRBD2. Germline assignment: CDR1 LGHDT and CDR2 YNNKEL (reference sequence). Losses at the gene ends were 4 bases for V and 4 bases for J; bases not matched to a gene: 4. The CDR3 is made up of 14 amino acids. The CDR3 sequence is CASSPSGRSETQYF. The CDR3 DNA follows: TGTGCCAGCAGCCCCAGCGGGAGGTCAGAGACCCAGTACTTC.